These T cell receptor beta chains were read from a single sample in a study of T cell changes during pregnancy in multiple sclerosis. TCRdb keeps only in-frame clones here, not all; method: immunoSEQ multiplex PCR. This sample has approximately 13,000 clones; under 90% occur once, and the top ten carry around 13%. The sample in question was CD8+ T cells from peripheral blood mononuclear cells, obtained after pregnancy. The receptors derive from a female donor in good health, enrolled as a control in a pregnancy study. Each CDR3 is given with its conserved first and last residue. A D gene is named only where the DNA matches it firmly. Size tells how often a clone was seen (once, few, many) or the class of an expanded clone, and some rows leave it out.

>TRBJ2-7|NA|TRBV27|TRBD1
TGTGCCAGCAGTCCTCTTGTGAGACAGGGTATAAGCTCCTACGAGCAGTACTTC
CASSPLVRQGISSYEQYF
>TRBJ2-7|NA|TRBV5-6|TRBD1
TGTGCCAGCAGCTTTAGGACAGGGAGCTCCTACGAGCAGTACTTC
CASSFRTGSSYEQYF
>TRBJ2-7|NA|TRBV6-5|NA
TGTGCCAGCAGTTTTGGGGGGGGGCTAAACGAGCAGTACTTC
CASSFGGGLNEQYF
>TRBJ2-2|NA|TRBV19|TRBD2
TGTGCCAGTAGTTTCGACCGGACTAGCGGGAGGTACACCGGGGAGCTGTTTTTT
CASSFDRTSGRYTGELFF
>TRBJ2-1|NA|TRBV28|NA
TGTGCCAGCAGTTTAGGGAGGTTGGGGAATGAGCAGTTCTTC
CASSLGRLGNEQFF
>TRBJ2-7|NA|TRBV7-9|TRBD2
TGTGCCAGCAGCTTAGCTAGCGGGGGGACCTACGAGCAGTACTTC
CASSLASGGTYEQYF
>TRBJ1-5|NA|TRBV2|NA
TGTGCCAGCAGTGCGGGAGGGATGGGACAGCCCCAGCATTTT
CASSAGGMGQPQHF
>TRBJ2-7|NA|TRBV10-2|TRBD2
TGCGCCAGCAGTGTTGGGGGGGAGTACTACGAGCAGTACTTC
CASSVGGEYYEQYF
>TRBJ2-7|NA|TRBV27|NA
TGTGCCAGCAGTCCACTACCCGGCGAGCAGTACTTC
CASSPLPGEQYF
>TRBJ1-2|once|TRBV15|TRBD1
TGTGCCACCAGCAAAAGAGGACAGGGAGACTATGGCTACACCTTC
CATSKRGQGDYGYTF
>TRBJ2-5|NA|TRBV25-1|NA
TGTGCCAGCAGTGCCCTTGAGACCCAGTACTTC
CASSALETQYF
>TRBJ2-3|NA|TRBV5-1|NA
TGCGCCAGCAGCTTGAGATCTGGGCGGGGGCGCACAGATACGCAGTATTTT
CASSLRSGRGRTDTQYF
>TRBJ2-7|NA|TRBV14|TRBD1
TGTGCCAGCAGCTACGGACAGGGGTCCTACGAGCAGTACTTC
CASSYGQGSYEQYF
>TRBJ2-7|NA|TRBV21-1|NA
TGTGCCAGCAACTTCCGGGACAGTTCTCCCTACTACGAGCAGTACTTC
CASNFRDSSPYYEQYF
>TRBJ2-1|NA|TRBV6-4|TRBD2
TGTGCCAGCAGTGATGGACGGGGGGGAAGCAATGAGCAGTTCTTC
CASSDGRGGSNEQFF
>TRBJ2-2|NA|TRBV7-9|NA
TGTGCCAGCAGTCAGACAGGAGCGAACACCGGGGAGCTGTTTTTT
CASSQTGANTGELFF
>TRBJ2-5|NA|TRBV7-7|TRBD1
TGTGCTAGCAGCCCGGACAGGGGTGAGACCCAGTACTTC
CASSPDRGETQYF
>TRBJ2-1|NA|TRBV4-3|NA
TGCGCCAGCAGCCCCGGGGTCCAAGTATTTGAGCAGTTCTTC
CASSPGVQVFEQFF
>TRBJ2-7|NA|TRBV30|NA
TGTGCCTGGAGGAAAGAGGGCTACGAGCAGTACTTC
CAWRKEGYEQYF
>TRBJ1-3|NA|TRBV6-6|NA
TGTGCCAGCAGTTTGTCCGGGGGAGGAAACACCATATATTTT
CASSLSGGGNTIYF
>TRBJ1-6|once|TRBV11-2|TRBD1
TGTGCCAGCAGCTCCGGGACAGGATTGAAGCCCCTCCACTTT
CASSSGTGLKPLHF
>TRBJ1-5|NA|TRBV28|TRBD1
TGTGCCACGGGGACAGGGTCAGGTCAGCCCCAGCATTTT
CATGTGSGQPQHF
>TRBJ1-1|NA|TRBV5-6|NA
TGTGCCAGCAGCTTGGCCGGTAACACTGAAGCTTTCTTT
CASSLAGNTEAFF
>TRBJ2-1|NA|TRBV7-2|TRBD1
TGTGCCAGCAGCTTAGGACAGGGTGTCTACAATGAGCAGTTCTTC
CASSLGQGVYNEQFF
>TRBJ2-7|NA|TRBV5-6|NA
TGTGCCAGCAGCTTATATCAGGCCTACGAGCAGTACTTC
CASSLYQAYEQYF
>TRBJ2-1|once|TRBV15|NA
TGTGCCACCAGCGGGACTCCTACCTACAATGAGCAGTTCTTC
CATSGTPTYNEQFF
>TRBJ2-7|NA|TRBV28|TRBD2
TGTGCCAGCAGTTTCATCGGGGGGGCTACCTACGAGCAGTACTTC
CASSFIGGATYEQYF